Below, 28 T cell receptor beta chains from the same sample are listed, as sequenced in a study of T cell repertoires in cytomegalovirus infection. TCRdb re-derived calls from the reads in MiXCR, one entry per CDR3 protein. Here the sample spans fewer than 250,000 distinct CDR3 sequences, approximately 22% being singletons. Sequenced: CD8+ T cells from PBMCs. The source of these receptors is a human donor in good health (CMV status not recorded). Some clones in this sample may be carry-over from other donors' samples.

CDR3 DNA sequence: TGTGCCAGCAGTTTATCGATGAGCATGGGGGGGGAGCTGTTTTTT. Protein: CASSLSMSMGGELFF. V is TRBV27 and J is TRBJ2-2; D gene unclear. V was trimmed by 0 bases and J by 8 bases, leaving 13 bases between them. Looked up from germline, CDR1 is MNHEY and CDR2 is SMNVEV (reference sequence). CDR3 length: 15 residues.

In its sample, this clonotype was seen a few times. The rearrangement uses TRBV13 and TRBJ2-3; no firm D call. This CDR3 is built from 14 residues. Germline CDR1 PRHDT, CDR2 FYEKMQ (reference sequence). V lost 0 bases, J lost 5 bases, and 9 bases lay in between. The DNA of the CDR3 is TGTGCCAGCAGCTTAGGAGGCGGTGTAGATACGCAGTATTTT. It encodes CASSLGGGVDTQYF.

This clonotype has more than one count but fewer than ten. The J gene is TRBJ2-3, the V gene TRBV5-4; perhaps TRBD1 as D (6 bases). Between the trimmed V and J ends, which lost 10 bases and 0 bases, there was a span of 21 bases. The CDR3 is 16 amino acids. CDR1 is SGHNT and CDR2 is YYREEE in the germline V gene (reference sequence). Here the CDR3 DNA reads TGTGCCTACAGGGCCTCTGCATTACATAGCACAGATACGCAGTATTTT. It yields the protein CAYRASALHSTDTQYF.

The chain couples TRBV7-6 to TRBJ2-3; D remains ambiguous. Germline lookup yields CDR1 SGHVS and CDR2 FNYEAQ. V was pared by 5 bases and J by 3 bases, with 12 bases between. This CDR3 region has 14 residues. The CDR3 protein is CASSGEYQTDTQYF. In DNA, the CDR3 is TGTGCCAGCAGCGGAGAGTACCAAACAGATACGCAGTATTTT.

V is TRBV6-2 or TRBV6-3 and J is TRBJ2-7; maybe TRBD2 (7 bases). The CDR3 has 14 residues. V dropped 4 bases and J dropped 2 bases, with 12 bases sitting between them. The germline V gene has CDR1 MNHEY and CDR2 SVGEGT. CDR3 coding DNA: TGTGCCAGCAGTTGGGCGGGGGCCGCCTACGAGCAGTACTTC. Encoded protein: CASSWAGAAYEQYF.

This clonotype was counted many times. The CDR3: CASSFRGGANTGELFF. CDR3 sequence (DNA): TGTGCCAGCAGTTTTCGAGGCGGTGCGAACACCGGGGAGCTGTTTTTT. The rearrangement uses TRBV12-3 or TRBV12-4 and TRBJ2-2; D uncertain. V lost 3 bases, J lost 0 bases, and 11 bases lay in between. The CDR3 runs 16 residues.

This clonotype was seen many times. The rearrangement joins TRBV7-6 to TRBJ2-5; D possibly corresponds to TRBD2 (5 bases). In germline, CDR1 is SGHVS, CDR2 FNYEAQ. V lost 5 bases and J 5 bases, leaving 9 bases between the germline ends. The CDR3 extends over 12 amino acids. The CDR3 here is CASSATGETQYF. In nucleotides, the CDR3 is TGTGCCAGCAGCGCAACGGGGGAGACCCAGTACTTC.

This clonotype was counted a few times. The CDR3 nucleotides are TGTGCCAGCAGCTCCCTTAGCCTGGGACAGGCTTTCGATGAGCAGTTCTTC. Amino acid sequence: CASSSLSLGQAFDEQFF. The V and J genes are TRBV7-9 and TRBJ2-1, with 8 nucleotides matching TRBD1. CDR3 length: 17 residues. Trimming removed 4 bases from V and 8 bases from J; junction bases left unmatched: 16. Germline assignment: CDR1 SEHNR and CDR2 FQNEAQ (reference sequence).

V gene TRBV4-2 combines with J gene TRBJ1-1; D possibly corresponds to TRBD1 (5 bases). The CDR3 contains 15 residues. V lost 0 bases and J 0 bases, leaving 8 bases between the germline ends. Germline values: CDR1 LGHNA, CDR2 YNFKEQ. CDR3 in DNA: TGTGCCAGCAGCCAAGATAGACAGATGAACACTGAAGCTTTCTTT. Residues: CASSQDRQMNTEAFF.

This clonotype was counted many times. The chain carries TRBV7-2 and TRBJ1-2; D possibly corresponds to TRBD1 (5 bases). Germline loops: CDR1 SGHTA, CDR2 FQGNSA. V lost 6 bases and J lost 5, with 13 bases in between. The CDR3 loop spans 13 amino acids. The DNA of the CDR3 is TGTGCCAGCAGTCCGGGACGGCTTTATGGCTACACCTTC. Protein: CASSPGRLYGYTF.

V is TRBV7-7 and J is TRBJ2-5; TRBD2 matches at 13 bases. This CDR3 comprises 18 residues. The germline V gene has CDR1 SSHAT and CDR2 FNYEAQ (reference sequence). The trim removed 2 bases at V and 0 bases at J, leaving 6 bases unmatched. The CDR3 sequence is CASSLRLAGGLYQETQYF. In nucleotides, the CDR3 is TGTGCCAGCAGCTTACGACTAGCGGGGGGATTGTACCAAGAGACCCAGTACTTC.

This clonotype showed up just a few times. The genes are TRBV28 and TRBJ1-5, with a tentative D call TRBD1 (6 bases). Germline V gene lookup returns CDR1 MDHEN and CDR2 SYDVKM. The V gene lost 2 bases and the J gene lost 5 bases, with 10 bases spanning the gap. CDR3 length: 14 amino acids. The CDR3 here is CASSLQGWDQPQHF. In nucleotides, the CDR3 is TGTGCCAGCAGTTTACAGGGGTGGGATCAGCCCCAGCATTTT.

CDR3 amino acids: CASSLLGGGSRGSAGELFF. The CDR3 DNA is TGTGCCAGCAGCTTACTGGGCGGGGGCTCACGTGGAAGTGCCGGGGAGCTGTTTTTT. J is TRBJ2-2 and V is TRBV7-3; tentatively, D is TRBD2 (7 bases). Trimming took off 2 bases at V and 6 bases at J, with 25 bases between the two ends. Germline lookup yields CDR1 SGHTA and CDR2 FQGTGA. The CDR3 has 19 residues. Variable domain in full (rest from reference TRBV7-3 and TRBJ2-2): GAGVSQTPSNKVTEKGKYVELRCDPISGHTALYWYRQSLGQGPEFLIYFQGTGAADDSGLPNDRFFAVRPEGSVSTLKIQRTERGDSAVYLCASSLLGGGSRGSAGELFFGEGSRLTVL.

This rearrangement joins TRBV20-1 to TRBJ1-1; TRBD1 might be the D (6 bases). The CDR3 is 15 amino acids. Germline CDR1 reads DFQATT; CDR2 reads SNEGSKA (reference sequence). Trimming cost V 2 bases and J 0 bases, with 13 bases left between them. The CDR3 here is CSARTGLLMNTEAFF. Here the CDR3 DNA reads TGCAGTGCTAGAACAGGGTTACTAATGAACACTGAAGCTTTCTTT.

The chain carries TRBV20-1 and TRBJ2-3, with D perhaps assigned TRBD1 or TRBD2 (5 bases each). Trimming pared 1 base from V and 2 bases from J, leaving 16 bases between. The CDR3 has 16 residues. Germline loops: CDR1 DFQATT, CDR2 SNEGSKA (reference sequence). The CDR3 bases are TGCAGTGCTAGAGTGGGGAAAGGGACCTACACAGATACGCAGTATTTT. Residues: CSARVGKGTYTDTQYF.

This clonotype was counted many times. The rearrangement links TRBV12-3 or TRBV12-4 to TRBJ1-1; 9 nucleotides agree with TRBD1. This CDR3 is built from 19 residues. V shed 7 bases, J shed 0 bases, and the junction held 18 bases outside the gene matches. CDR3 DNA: TGTGCCAGCAACCACTTTTTAGGGACAGGGCGTTGGGTGAACACTGAAGCTTTCTTT. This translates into CASNHFLGTGRWVNTEAFF.

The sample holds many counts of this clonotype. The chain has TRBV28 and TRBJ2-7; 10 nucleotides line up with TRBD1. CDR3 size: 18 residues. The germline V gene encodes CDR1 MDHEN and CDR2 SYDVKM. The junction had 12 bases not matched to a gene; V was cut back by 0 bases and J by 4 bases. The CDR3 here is CASSLWVPPGQGTYEQYF. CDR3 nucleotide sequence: TGTGCCAGCAGTTTATGGGTCCCCCCGGGACAGGGGACGTACGAGCAGTACTTC.

CDR3 coding DNA: TGTGCCAGCAGTCCCCCTGGCTTTACCCTTTACAATGAGCAGTTCTTC. The encoded protein is CASSPPGFTLYNEQFF. The rearrangement uses TRBV28 and TRBJ2-1; D call uncertain. Germline CDR1 and CDR2: MDHEN and SYDVKM. The CDR3 has 16 residues. The ends were cut back, 5 bases at V and 4 bases at J, with 18 bases in the middle.

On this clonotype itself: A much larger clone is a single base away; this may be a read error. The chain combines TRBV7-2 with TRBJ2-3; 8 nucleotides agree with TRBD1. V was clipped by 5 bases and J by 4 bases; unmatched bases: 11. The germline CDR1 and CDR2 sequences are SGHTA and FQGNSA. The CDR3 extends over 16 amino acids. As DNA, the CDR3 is TGTGCCAGCAGCCCCCGGACAGGGAAGAGCTCAGATACGCAGTATTTT. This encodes CASSPRTGKSSDTQYF.

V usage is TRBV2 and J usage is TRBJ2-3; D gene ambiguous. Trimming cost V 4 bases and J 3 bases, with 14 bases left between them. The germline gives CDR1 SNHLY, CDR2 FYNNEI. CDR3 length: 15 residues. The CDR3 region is CASSGLSVETDTQYF. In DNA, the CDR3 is TGTGCCAGCAGTGGTCTCAGCGTAGAAACAGATACGCAGTATTTT.

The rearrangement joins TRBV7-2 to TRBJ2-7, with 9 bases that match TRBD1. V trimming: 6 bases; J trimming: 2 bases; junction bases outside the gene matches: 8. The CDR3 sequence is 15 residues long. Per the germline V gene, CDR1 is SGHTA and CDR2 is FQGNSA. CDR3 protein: CASSPPGTGTYEQYF. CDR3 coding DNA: TGTGCCAGCAGTCCCCCCGGGACAGGGACCTACGAGCAGTACTTC.

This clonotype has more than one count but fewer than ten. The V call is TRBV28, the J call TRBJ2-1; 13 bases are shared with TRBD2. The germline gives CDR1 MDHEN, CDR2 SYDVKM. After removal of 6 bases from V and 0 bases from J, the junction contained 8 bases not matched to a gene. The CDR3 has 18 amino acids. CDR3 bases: TGTGCCAGCAGGGGAAGACTAGCGGGGGGCTTCTCCTACAATGAGCAGTTCTTC. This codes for CASRGRLAGGFSYNEQFF.

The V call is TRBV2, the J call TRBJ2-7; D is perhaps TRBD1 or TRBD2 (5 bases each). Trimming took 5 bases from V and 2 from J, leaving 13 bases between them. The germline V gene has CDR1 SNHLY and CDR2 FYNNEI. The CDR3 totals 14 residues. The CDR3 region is CASSKGTRTYEQYF. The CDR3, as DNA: TGTGCCAGCAGTAAGGGGACGAGGACCTACGAGCAGTACTTC.

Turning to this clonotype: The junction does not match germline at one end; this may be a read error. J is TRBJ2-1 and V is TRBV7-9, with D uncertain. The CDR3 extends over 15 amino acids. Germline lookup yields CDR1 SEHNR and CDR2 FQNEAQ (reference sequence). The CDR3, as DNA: TGTGCCAGCAGCAGGGCCCCGAGATCCTTCAATGAGCAGTTCTTC. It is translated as CASSRAPRSFNEQFF.

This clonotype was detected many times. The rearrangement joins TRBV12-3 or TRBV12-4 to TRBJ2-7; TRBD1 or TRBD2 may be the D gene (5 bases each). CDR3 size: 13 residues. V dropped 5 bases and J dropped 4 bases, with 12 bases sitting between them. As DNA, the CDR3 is TGTGCCAGCAGTGAGGGGTCGGTTTACGAGCAGTACTTC. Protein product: CASSEGSVYEQYF.

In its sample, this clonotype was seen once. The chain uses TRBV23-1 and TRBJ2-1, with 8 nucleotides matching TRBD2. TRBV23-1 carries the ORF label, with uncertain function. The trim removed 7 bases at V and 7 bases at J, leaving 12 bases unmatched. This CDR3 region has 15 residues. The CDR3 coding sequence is TGCGCCAGCAATCCGGGACTAGGGGGGAGGAATGAGCAGTTCTTC. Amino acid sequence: CASNPGLGGRNEQFF.

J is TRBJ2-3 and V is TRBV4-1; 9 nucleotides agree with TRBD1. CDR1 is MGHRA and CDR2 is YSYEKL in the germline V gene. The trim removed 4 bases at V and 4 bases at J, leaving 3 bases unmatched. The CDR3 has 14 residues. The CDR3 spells CASSRQGVPDTQYF. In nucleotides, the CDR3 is TGCGCCAGCAGCCGACAGGGGGTCCCAGATACGCAGTATTTT.

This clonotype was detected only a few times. The CDR3 region is CASRGRFSYNEQFF. CDR3 DNA sequence: TGTGCCAGCAGGGGTCGCTTCTCCTACAATGAGCAGTTCTTC. V is TRBV7-9 and J is TRBJ2-1; D not certain. Germline V gene sequence: CDR1 SEHNR, CDR2 FQNEAQ (reference sequence). Trimming cost V 6 bases and J 0 bases, with 9 bases left between them. This CDR3 region has 14 residues. The full variable domain, in which reference TRBV7-9 and TRBJ2-1 provide the parts outside the CDR3, is DTGVSQNPRHKITKRGQNVTFRCDPISEHNRLYWYRQTLGQGPEFLTYFQNEAQLEKSRLLSDRFSAERPKGSFSTLEIQRTEQGDSAMYLCASRGRFSYNEQFFGPGTRLTVL.